This passage covers 6 T cell receptor beta chains from one sample sequenced in a study of cytomegalovirus exposure and HLA in healthy donors. Amplification used 60 Vbeta primers and 13 Jbeta primers. Profiling relied on immunoSEQ multiplex PCR, and the TCRdb table lists in-frame clones only, not all of them. Of hundreds of thousands of clones listed, over 75% are singletons. The sequenced sample consisted of PBMCs. Receptors were obtained from a boy between 5 and 17 years old in good health and CMV-seronegative.

V is TRBV7-3 and J is TRBJ2-7, with 8 bases identical to TRBD2. With V trimmed by 2 bases and J by 3 bases, 9 bases remained unmatched. The CDR3 has 16 amino acids. Looked up from germline, CDR1 is SGHTA and CDR2 is FQGTGA. DNA for the CDR3: TGTGCCAGCAGCTTACTCCCGACCCGGGGGGGCTACGAGCAGTACTTC. Translating gives CASSLLPTRGGYEQYF.

The chain recombines TRBV11-2 with TRBJ2-1, with 8 bases that match TRBD1. Germline CDR1 and CDR2: SGHAT and FQNNGV. CDR3 length equals 15 residues. V dropped 5 bases and J dropped 2; count of bases not matched to a gene: 5. The CDR3 loop is CASSRTGRTYNEQFF. The DNA for the CDR3 is TGTGCCAGCAGCCGGACAGGGAGGACCTACAATGAGCAGTTCTTC.

This chain links TRBV4-1 with TRBJ2-7; TRBD2 matches 11 bases. Germline V lookup: CDR1 MGHRA, CDR2 YSYEKL. This CDR3 is built from 16 residues. The V gene end was trimmed by 0 bases and the J gene end by 2 bases; junction bases not matched to a gene: 3. The CDR3 loop is CASSQEPGLAAYEQYF. In nucleotides, the CDR3 is TGCGCCAGCAGCCAAGAACCGGGACTAGCGGCCTACGAGCAGTACTTC.

The chain recombines TRBV28 with TRBJ2-7; D gene unclear. Germline lookup yields CDR1 MDHEN and CDR2 SYDVKM. Trimming took 4 bases from V and 3 from J, leaving 10 bases between them. The CDR3 contains 13 residues. Here the CDR3 reads CASSSLVSYEQYF. CDR3 in DNA: TGTGCCAGCAGTTCCCTCGTTAGCTACGAGCAGTACTTC.

This clone was found a few times. The V gene is TRBV2, the J gene TRBJ2-1; D is unclear. Trimming pared 3 bases from V and 5 bases from J, leaving 2 bases between. The CDR3 runs to 11 residues. Germline V CDR1 and CDR2: SNHLY, FYNNEI. The CDR3 reads CASSDNNEQFF. CDR3 bases: TGTGCCAGCAGTGATAACAATGAGCAGTTCTTC.

Points on this clone: At one end the junction does not follow the germline gene, possibly because of a read error. The V and J genes are TRBV9 and TRBJ2-4; D is perhaps TRBD2 (6 bases). CDR3 length: 15 residues. Germline lookup yields CDR1 SGDLS and CDR2 YYNGEE. CDR3 residues: CASSVVGGAGNIRYF. The DNA of the CDR3 is TGTGCCAGCAGCGTAGTTGGCGGGGCGGGGAACATTCGGTACTTC. Supplemented by reference TRBV9 and TRBJ2-4, the full variable domain reads DSGVTQTPKHLITATGQRVTLRCSPRSGDLSVYWYQQSLDQGLQFLIQYYNGEERAKGNILERFSAQQFPDLHSELNLSSLELGDSALYFCASSVVGGAGNIRYFGAGTRLSVL.